This T cell receptor beta chain was captured in a study of blood T cell repertoires in COVID-19 (TCRdb year 2020). Study-wide context: Samples from collaborators originated in the United States, Italy and Spain and spanned both the acute and convalescent phases of COVID-19. The prospective study material was composed of cDNA or gDNA derived from T cells, B-cell-depleted T cells, or PBMCs. The dataset comprised deeply sampled blood TCRbeta repertoires from subjects exposed to, actively infected with, or recovered from COVID-19. A freely available public database, intended as a resource for researchers studying the immune response to SARS-CoV-2, is where the repertoires were released. Samples came from the ongoing ImmuneRACE study (first 160 participants) plus 1,254 subjects from 6 global collaborators. Sample metadata almost always included a de-identified subject ID, COVID-19 status, age in years and sex. HLA class I and class II types, where available, came from metadata supplied by the sample provider rather than from assay-based typing.

The collaborating institutions used their own protocols to collect whole blood in K2EDTA tubes. For TCRbeta analysis, collaborator samples were shipped as frozen whole blood, as isolated PBMCs, or as DNA extracted from either sample type. CDR1 is given as WNHNN and CDR2 as SYGVQD, both from the germline V gene (reference sequence). Measured from the cysteine to the phenylalanine, the CDR3 is 12 residues long. Only the CDR3 DNA is retained, 36 bases long and in frame from the first base. On the study overall, not on this receptor specifically: The quantity of clinical and demographic metadata differed by source and by participant and was supplied without curation.

Remarks on this clone: Its antigen remains undetermined. The junction departs from germline at one end; a sequencing error may be responsible.

TCRbeta CDR3 regions were amplified from genomic DNA by means of the immunoSEQ Assay, a bias-controlled multiplex PCR. From the authors' description of their analysis: The number of nucleated cells in each sample was estimated by amplification of reference gene primers within the assay. To quantify the absolute abundance of each unique TCRbeta CDR3 rearrangement, sequence reads were collapsed and filtered. For each sample, productive Simpson clonality was calculated as the square root of Simpson's diversity index over productive rearrangements. The table was pulled from immuneACCESS by TCRdb, which kept in-frame rearrangements only. Such tables lose some clones; where checked, under half of the loss comes from unresolved V genes, and the rest has no known cause. Clone size and the V and J calls come from that table; the DNA yielded D and trimming. The sample table holds about 110,000 clones, of which more than 80% were seen once. Around 15% of the sample is taken by the ten largest.

This chain is built from TRBV10-1 and TRBJ1-1, with no confidently assigned D gene. This receptor was identified in a woman aged 55-70 years with acute or convalescent COVID-19. Sequencing used peripheral blood. The CDR3 region reads CATSNPGTEAFF. The DNA sequence is given as TGCGCCACCAGTAATCCGGGAACTGAAGCTTTCTTT.